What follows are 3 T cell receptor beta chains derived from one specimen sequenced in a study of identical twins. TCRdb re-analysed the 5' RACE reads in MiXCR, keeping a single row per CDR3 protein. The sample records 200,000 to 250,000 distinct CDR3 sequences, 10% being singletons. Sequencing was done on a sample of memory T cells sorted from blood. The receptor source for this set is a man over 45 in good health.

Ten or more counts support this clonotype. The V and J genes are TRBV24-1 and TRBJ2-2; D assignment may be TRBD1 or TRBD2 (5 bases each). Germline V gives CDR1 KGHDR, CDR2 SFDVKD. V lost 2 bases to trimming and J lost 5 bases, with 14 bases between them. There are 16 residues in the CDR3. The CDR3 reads CATSDSRDPRTGELFF. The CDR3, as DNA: TGTGCCACCAGTGATTCCAGGGACCCTCGGACCGGGGAGCTGTTTTTT.

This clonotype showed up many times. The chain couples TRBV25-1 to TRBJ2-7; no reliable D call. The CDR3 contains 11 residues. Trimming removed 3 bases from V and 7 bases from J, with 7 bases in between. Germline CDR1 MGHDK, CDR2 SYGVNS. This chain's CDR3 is CASSDVGEQYF. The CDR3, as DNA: TGTGCCAGCAGTGATGTGGGGGAGCAGTACTTC.

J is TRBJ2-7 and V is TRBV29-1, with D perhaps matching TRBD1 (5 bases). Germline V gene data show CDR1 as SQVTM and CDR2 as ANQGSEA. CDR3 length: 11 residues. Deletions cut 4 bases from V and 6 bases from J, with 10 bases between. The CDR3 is CSVGVGAEQYF. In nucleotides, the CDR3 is TGCAGCGTTGGGGTAGGGGCCGAGCAGTACTTC.